The 26 T cell receptor beta chains listed next were all sequenced from one sample in a study of T-cell memory formation after mild COVID-19. From the 5' RACE reads, TCRdb called clonotypes with MiXCR, one entry per CDR3 protein. The sample lists under 250,000 distinct CDR3 sequences; under 12% were seen once. The sequenced sample was PBMCs or a T cell subset sorted from them (not recorded which). The receptors derive from a man between 18 and 29 years old who had mild COVID-19 (a few samples of this study predate the infection). Cell type and time point are not known.

This clonotype was counted only a few times. The chain carries TRBV7-2 and TRBJ1-3; TRBD1 aligns across 8 bases. CDR3 length: 16 amino acids. Germline V gene data show CDR1 as SGHTA and CDR2 as FQGNSA. Losses at the gene ends were 4 bases for V and 4 bases for J; bases not matched to a gene: 9. This CDR3 reads CASSSTGEAGGNTIYF. CDR3 nucleotide sequence: TGTGCCAGCAGCTCGACAGGGGAGGCAGGCGGAAACACCATATATTTT.

This clonotype was detected a few times. This chain connects TRBV20-1 to TRBJ2-5; D is unresolved. The V end was cut by 5 bases, the J end by 9 bases, with 10 bases between. Per germline, CDR1 DFQATT and CDR2 SNEGSKA (reference sequence). This CDR3 is built from 10 residues. CDR3 sequence reads: CSAQDSSQYF. The CDR3 DNA reads as TGCAGTGCTCAAGATTCGTCCCAGTACTTC.

This clonotype was counted ten times or more. The chain has TRBV5-6 and TRBJ1-1, with 7 bases matching TRBD1. The V and J ends lost 4 bases and 3 bases, in that order; junction bases with no gene match: 12. Germline assignment: CDR1 SGHDT and CDR2 YYEEEE. The CDR3 totals 16 residues. CDR3 in amino acids: CASSPDGGTGDTEAFF. The CDR3 nucleotides read TGTGCCAGCAGCCCCGACGGGGGCACAGGGGACACTGAAGCTTTCTTT.

In this sample, this clonotype turned up a few times. The V call is TRBV18, the J call TRBJ2-7, with no clear D. Deletions cut 2 bases from V and 0 bases from J, with 5 bases between. The CDR3 is made up of 13 amino acids. Germline values: CDR1 KGHSH, CDR2 LQKENI. CDR3 in DNA: TGTGCCAGCTCACCATACAGCTCCTACGAGCAGTACGTC. Amino acid sequence: CASSPYSSYEQYV.

The chain has TRBV9 and TRBJ1-2; a weak D match, TRBD1 (5 bases). The germline gives CDR1 SGDLS, CDR2 YYNGEE. V dropped 1 base and J dropped 5 bases, with 21 bases sitting between them. The CDR3 loop spans 17 amino acids. The CDR3 here is CASSVSAGKFSYYGYTF. Here the CDR3 DNA reads TGTGCCAGCAGCGTATCCGCAGGGAAGTTCTCCTATTATGGCTACACCTTC.

The chain has TRBV12-3 or TRBV12-4 and TRBJ1-2; D is unclear. Deletions cut 6 bases from V and 5 bases from J, with 16 bases between. This CDR3 is built from 14 residues. CDR3 in amino acids: CASSPTRLGYGYTF. In DNA, the CDR3 is TGTGCCAGCAGCCCTACCCGGCTAGGGTATGGCTACACCTTC.

This clonotype was counted between two and nine times. This chain links TRBV27 with TRBJ1-1; 10 bases map to TRBD1. The CDR3 contains 15 residues. CDR1 is MNHEY, CDR2 SMNVEV, per germline (reference sequence). With V trimmed by 4 bases and J by 5 bases, 7 bases remained unmatched. Here the CDR3 DNA reads TGTGCCAGCAGTTCACGGACAGGGGGAAGTACTGAAGCTTTCTTT. Translating gives CASSSRTGGSTEAFF.

V gene TRBV2 combines with J gene TRBJ1-4, with no clear D. Deletions cut 2 bases from V and 8 bases from J, with 9 bases between. The CDR3 runs 13 residues. Per the germline V gene, CDR1 is SNHLY and CDR2 is FYNNEI. Here the CDR3 reads CASSESQLEKLFF. CDR3 coding DNA: TGTGCCAGCAGTGAATCCCAGTTGGAAAAACTGTTTTTT.

This clonotype was recorded many times. The chain is built from TRBV20-1 and TRBJ2-2; D call uncertain. This CDR3 has 14 amino acids. The germline V and J ends were trimmed by 1 base and 6 bases, with 12 bases remaining between them. Germline lookup yields CDR1 DFQATT and CDR2 SNEGSKA (reference sequence). The CDR3 sequence is CSARAPTFSGELFF. For the CDR3, the DNA is TGCAGTGCTAGAGCCCCGACATTTTCCGGGGAGCTGTTTTTT.

This clonotype was counted a few times. This rearrangement joins TRBV5-1 to TRBJ2-5; TRBD2 aligns across 12 bases. The V gene's germline CDR1 is SGHRS and CDR2 YFSETQ. The CDR3 loop spans 15 amino acids. V was clipped by 0 bases and J by 3 bases; unmatched bases: 0. In DNA form, the CDR3 reads TGCGCCAGCAGCTTGGCTAGCGGGGGGGAAGAGACCCAGTACTTC. This gives the protein CASSLASGGEETQYF.

This clonotype came up many times. This chain joins TRBV7-9 and TRBJ1-5; D is unresolved. The germline V gene encodes CDR1 SEHNR and CDR2 FQNEAQ (reference sequence). The CDR3 sequence is 14 residues long. V was cut by 3 bases and J by 1 base, with 7 bases left in between. CDR3 amino acids: CASSLLGSNQPQHF. CDR3 bases: TGTGCCAGCAGCTTGTTGGGGAGCAATCAGCCCCAGCATTTT.

J is TRBJ2-5 and V is TRBV7-3; 10 bases line up with TRBD1. V lost 3 bases and J lost 9; bases outside the gene matches: 4. The CDR3 consists of 13 residues. Germline V gene sequence: CDR1 SGHTA, CDR2 FQGTGA. Written as DNA, the CDR3 is TGTGCCAGCAGCTTCGGACAGGGGGAGTCCCAGTACTTC. This gives the protein CASSFGQGESQYF.

As DNA, the CDR3 is TGTGCCAGCAGCCAAGGGTTAGGTCGGGAGGGTGAAAAACTGTTTTTT. It is translated as CASSQGLGREGEKLFF. The rearrangement links TRBV4-2 to TRBJ1-4, with D hard to call. The germline CDR1 and CDR2 sequences are LGHNA and YNFKEQ. V dropped 1 base and J dropped 7 bases, with 16 bases sitting between them. The CDR3 consists of 16 residues.

This rearrangement joins TRBV10-3 to TRBJ2-7, with 7 bases lining up with TRBD2. V lost 3 bases, J lost 2 bases, and 7 bases stayed unmatched. The length of the CDR3 is 15 residues. Germline values: CDR1 ENHRY, CDR2 SYGVKD. The CDR3 sequence: CAISDTRGDPYEQYF. CDR3 sequence (DNA): TGTGCCATCAGTGACACCCGGGGGGACCCCTACGAGCAGTACTTC.

The genes are TRBV7-2 and TRBJ1-1, with D possibly matching TRBD1 (5 bases). V lost 0 bases, J lost 7 bases, and 12 bases lay in between. The CDR3 consists of 14 residues. Germline V gene data show CDR1 as SGHTA and CDR2 as FQGNSA. CDR3 bases: TGTGCCAGCAGCTTAGCTCTCAGGGACTATGAAGCTTTCTTT. Translating it yields CASSLALRDYEAFF.

The chain couples TRBV3-1 to TRBJ2-5; 16 bases map to TRBD2. Germline trimming cut 4 bases from V and 2 bases from J; bases unmatched to any gene: 4. CDR1 is LGHDT, CDR2 YNNKEL, per germline (reference sequence). This CDR3 comprises 17 residues. CDR3 region: CASSPGTSGGEQETQYF. Here the CDR3 DNA reads TGTGCCAGCAGCCCCGGGACTAGCGGGGGGGAACAAGAGACCCAGTACTTC.

This chain uses TRBV5-1 with TRBJ1-1; 7 nucleotides align to TRBD1. Germline-derived CDR1 and CDR2 are SGHRS and YFSETQ. V trimming: 0 bases; J trimming: 2 bases; junction bases outside the gene matches: 4. CDR3 length: 15 amino acids. CDR3 coding DNA: TGCGCCAGCAGCTTGGGTGGGACAGTAAACACTGAAGCTTTCTTT. It is translated as CASSLGGTVNTEAFF.

The chain is built from TRBV3-1 and TRBJ2-2; 9 nucleotides match TRBD2. The trim removed 1 base at V and 7 bases at J, leaving 10 bases unmatched. Germline V gene sequence: CDR1 LGHDT, CDR2 YNNKEL (reference sequence). The CDR3 has 17 residues. The CDR3: CASSQGTGLAVHGELFF. In DNA form, the CDR3 reads TGTGCCAGCAGCCAAGGAACGGGACTAGCAGTCCACGGGGAGCTGTTTTTT.

The CDR3 nucleotides read TGTGCCAGCAGCCAACAGGGGGAAGAGACCCAGTACTTC. It encodes CASSQQGEETQYF. This rearrangement joins TRBV5-6 to TRBJ2-5; 8 bases fit TRBD1. The CDR3 is made up of 13 amino acids. Germline lookup yields CDR1 SGHDT and CDR2 YYEEEE. With V trimmed by 4 bases and J by 3 bases, 2 bases remained unmatched.

This clonotype turned up a few times. The chain links TRBV19 to TRBJ1-1; a possible D gene is TRBD1 (5 bases). Germline V lookup: CDR1 LNHDA, CDR2 SQIVND (reference sequence). CDR3 length: 12 residues. Trimming pared 5 bases from V and 5 bases from J, leaving 9 bases between. In nucleotides, the CDR3 is TGTGCCAGTAGTTCAACAGGAACTGAAGCTTTCTTT. Translating it yields CASSSTGTEAFF.

A few counts support this clonotype. The J gene is TRBJ1-3, the V gene TRBV25-1, with D possibly TRBD1 on 5 matching bases. The germline CDR1 and CDR2 sequences are MGHDK and SYGVNS. The V end lost 7 bases, the J end lost 7 bases, and 17 bases lay between the germline ends. This CDR3 comprises 14 residues. CDR3 amino acids: CASTRDFGPNTIYF. The CDR3 bases are TGTGCCAGCACTCGGGACTTCGGGCCGAACACCATATATTTT.

V gene TRBV3-1 combines with J gene TRBJ2-3; possibly TRBD1 for D (6 bases). This CDR3 contains 13 residues. Germline V gene data show CDR1 as LGHDT and CDR2 as YNNKEL (reference sequence). The V and J ends lost 0 bases and 14 bases respectively, with 15 bases between them. The CDR3 protein is CASSQEGARLLYF. Written as DNA, the CDR3 is TGTGCCAGCAGCCAAGAGGGGGCGCGACTGTTGTATTTT.

This clonotype was counted only a few times. V and J are TRBV5-1 and TRBJ2-5; a weak D match, TRBD2 (6 bases). Germline V gene sequence: CDR1 SGHRS, CDR2 YFSETQ. The germline V and J ends were trimmed by 7 bases and 1 base, with 14 bases remaining between them. The CDR3 is 14 residues long. CDR3 sequence reads: CASSGGALQETQYF. CDR3 DNA: TGCGCCAGCTCTGGCGGGGCCCTCCAAGAGACCCAGTACTTC.

At least ten counts were recorded for this clonotype. This sequence joins TRBV12-3 or TRBV12-4 and TRBJ1-2; 7 positions match TRBD1. V was pared by 8 bases and J by 6 bases, with 15 bases of the junction left unmatched. This CDR3 has 15 amino acids. The CDR3 bases are TGTGCCAGCGGCCTAACCATAAGGGACAGAGATGGCTACACCTTC. The encoded protein is CASGLTIRDRDGYTF.

A few counts support this clonotype. This chain links TRBV5-1 with TRBJ2-7; D gene unclear. Germline-derived CDR1 and CDR2 are SGHRS and YFSETQ. The CDR3 is 12 amino acids. The V end lost 4 bases, the J end lost 5 bases, and 10 bases lay between the germline ends. The CDR3 DNA sequence: TGCGCCAGCAGCCTCGAACGGAACGAGCAGTACTTC. Translation: CASSLERNEQYF.

This clonotype has ten or more counts. The chain uses TRBV5-1 and TRBJ2-5; the D is unclear. The germline V gene has CDR1 SGHRS and CDR2 YFSETQ. The CDR3 extends over 13 amino acids. The V end lost 4 bases, the J end lost 0 bases, and 7 bases lay between the germline ends. DNA of the CDR3: TGCGCCAGCAGCCTGACAAACCAAGAGACCCAGTACTTC. This sequence encodes CASSLTNQETQYF.